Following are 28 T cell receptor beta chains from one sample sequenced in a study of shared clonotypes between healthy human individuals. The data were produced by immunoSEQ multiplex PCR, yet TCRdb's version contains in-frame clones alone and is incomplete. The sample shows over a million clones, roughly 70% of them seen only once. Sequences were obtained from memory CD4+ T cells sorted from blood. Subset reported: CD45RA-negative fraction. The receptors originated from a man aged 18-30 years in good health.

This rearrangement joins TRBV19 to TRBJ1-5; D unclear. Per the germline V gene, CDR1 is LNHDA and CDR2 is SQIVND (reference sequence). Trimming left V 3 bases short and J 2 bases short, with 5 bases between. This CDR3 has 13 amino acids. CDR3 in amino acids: CASSMKGNQPQHF. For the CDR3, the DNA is TGTGCCAGTAGTATGAAGGGCAATCAGCCCCAGCATTTT.

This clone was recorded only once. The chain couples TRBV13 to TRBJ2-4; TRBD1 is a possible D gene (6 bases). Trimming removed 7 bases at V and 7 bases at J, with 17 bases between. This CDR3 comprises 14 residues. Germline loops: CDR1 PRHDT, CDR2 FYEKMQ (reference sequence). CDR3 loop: CASNSWQGKNIQYF. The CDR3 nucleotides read TGTGCCAGCAATTCGTGGCAGGGGAAGAACATTCAGTACTTC.

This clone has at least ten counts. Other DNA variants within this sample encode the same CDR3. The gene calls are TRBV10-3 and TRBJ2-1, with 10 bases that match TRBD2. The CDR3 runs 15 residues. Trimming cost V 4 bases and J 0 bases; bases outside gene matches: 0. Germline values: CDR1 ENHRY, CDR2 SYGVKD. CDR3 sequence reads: CAISASGSSYNEQFF. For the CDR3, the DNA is TGTGCCATCAGTGCTAGCGGGAGCTCCTACAATGAGCAGTTCTTC.

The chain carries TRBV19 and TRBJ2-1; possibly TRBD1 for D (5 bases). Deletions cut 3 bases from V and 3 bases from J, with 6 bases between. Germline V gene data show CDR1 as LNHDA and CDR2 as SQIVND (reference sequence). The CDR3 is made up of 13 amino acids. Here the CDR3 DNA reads TGTGCCAGTAGTATGACAGACTACAATGAGCAGTTCTTC. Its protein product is CASSMTDYNEQFF.

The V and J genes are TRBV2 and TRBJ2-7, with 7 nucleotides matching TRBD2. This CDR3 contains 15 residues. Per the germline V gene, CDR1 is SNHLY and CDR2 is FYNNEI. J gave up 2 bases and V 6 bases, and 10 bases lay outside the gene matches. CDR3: CASRKVWSGAYEQYF. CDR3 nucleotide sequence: TGTGCCAGCAGGAAGGTGTGGAGCGGGGCCTACGAGCAGTACTTC.

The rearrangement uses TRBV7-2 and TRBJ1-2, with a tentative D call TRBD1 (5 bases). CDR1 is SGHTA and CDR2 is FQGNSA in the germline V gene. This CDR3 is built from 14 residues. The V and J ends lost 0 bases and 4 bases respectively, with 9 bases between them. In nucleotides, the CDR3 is TGTGCCAGCAGCTTAGCGGCGGGACCCTATGGCTACACCTTC. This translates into CASSLAAGPYGYTF.

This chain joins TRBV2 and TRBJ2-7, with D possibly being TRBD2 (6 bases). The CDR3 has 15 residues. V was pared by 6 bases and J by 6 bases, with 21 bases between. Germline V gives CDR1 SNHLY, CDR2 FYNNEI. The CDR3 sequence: CASRVTGSRGGEQYF. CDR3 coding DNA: TGTGCCAGCAGGGTCACCGGGTCTAGGGGAGGCGAGCAGTACTTC.

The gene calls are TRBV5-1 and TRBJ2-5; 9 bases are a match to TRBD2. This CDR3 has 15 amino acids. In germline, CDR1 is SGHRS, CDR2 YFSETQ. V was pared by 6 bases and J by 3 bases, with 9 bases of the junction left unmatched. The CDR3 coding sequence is TGCGCCAGCACCCCGACCGCTAGCGGGAAAGAGACCCAGTACTTC. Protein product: CASTPTASGKETQYF.

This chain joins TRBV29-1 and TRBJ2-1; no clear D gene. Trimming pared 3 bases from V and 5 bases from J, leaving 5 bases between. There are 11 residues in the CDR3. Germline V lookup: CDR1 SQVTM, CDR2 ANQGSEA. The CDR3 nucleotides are TGCAGCGTTGAGCCTAACAATGAGCAGTTCTTC. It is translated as CSVEPNNEQFF.

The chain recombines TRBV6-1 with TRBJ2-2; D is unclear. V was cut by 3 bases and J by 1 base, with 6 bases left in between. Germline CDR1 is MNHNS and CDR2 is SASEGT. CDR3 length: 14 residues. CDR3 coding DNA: TGTGCCAGCAGTGACAGGATGAACACCGGGGAGCTGTTTTTT. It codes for CASSDRMNTGELFF.

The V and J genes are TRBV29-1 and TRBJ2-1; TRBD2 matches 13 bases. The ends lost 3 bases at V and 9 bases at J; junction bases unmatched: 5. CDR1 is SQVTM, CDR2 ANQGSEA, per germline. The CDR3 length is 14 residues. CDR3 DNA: TGCAGCGTTGAGACTAGCGGGAGGAAGGGTGAGCAGTTCTTC. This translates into CSVETSGRKGEQFF.

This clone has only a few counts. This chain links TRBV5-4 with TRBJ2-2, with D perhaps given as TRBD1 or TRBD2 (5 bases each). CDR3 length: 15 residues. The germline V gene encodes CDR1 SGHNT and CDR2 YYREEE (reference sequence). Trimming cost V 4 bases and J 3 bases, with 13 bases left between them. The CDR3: CASSPSGTDTGELFF. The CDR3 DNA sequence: TGTGCCAGCAGCCCTTCTGGGACGGACACCGGGGAGCTGTTTTTT.

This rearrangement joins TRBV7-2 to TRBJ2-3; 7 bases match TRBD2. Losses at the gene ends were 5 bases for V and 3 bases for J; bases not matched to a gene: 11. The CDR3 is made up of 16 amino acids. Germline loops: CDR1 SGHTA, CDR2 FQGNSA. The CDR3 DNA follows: TGTGCCAGCAGCACCCAGCCGGGAGGCGGGACAGATACGCAGTATTTT. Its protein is CASSTQPGGGTDTQYF. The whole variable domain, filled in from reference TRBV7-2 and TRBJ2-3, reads GAGVSQSPSNKVTEKGKDVELRCDPISGHTALYWYRQSLGQGLEFLIYFQGNSAPDKSGLPSDRFSAERTGGSVSTLTIQRTQQEDSAVYLCASSTQPGGGTDTQYFGPGTRLTVL.

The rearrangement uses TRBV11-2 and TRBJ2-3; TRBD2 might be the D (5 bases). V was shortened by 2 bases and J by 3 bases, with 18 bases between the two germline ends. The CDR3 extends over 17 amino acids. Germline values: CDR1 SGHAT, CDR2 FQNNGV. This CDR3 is CASSLIRGFGETDTQYF. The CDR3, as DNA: TGTGCCAGCAGCTTAATCCGAGGGTTCGGAGAGACAGATACGCAGTATTTT.

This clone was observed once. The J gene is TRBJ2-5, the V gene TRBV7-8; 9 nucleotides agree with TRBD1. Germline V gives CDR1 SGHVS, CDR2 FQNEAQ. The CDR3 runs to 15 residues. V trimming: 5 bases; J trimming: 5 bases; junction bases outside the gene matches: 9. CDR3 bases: TGTGCCAGCAGCACGGGGACAGGGAGTAGGGAGACCCAGTACTTC. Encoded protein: CASSTGTGSRETQYF. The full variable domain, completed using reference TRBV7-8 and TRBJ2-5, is GAGVSQSPRYKVAKRGQDVALRCDPISGHVSLFWYQQALGQGPEFLTYFQNEAQLDKSGLPSDRFFAERPEGSVSTLKIQRTQQEDSAVYLCASSTGTGSRETQYFGPGTRLLVL.

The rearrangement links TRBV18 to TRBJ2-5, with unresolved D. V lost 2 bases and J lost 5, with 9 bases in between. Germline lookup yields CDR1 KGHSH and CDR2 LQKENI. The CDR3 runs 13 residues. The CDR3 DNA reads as TGTGCCAGCTCACCAGGAAATGGGGAGACCCAGTACTTC. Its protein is CASSPGNGETQYF.

CDR3 nucleotides: TGTGCCAGCAGCTTAGATGTCAGGGGACCCGGGGAGCTGTTTTTT. Translation gives CASSLDVRGPGELFF. V usage is TRBV11-2 and J usage is TRBJ2-2, with a tentative D call TRBD1 (6 bases). The CDR3 contains 15 residues. Trimming cost V 0 bases and J 6 bases, with 11 bases left between them. In germline, CDR1 is SGHAT, CDR2 FQNNGV.

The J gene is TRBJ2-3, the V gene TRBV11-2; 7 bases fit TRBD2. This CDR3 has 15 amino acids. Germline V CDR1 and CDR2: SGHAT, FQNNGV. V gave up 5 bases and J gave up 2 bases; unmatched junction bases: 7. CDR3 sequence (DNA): TGTGCCAGCAGCGGGAGAGCGGGGACCACAGATACGCAGTATTTT. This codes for CASSGRAGTTDTQYF. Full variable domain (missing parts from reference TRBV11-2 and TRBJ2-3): EAGVAQSPRYKIIEKRQSVAFWCNPISGHATLYWYQQILGQGPKLLIQFQNNGVVDDSQLPKDRFSAERLKGVDSTLKIQPAKLEDSAVYLCASSGRAGTTDTQYFGPGTRLTVL.

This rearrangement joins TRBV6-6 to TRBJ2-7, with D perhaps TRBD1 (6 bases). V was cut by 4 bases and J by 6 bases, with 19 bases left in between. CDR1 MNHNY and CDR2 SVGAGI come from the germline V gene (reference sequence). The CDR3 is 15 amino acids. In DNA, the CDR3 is TGTGCCAGCAGTTCCGGAACAGGGAGCCTAGGCGAGCAGTACTTC. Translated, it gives CASSSGTGSLGEQYF.

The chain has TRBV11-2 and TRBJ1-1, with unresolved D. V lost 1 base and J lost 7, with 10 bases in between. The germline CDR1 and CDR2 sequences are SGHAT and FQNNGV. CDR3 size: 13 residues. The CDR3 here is CASSLVGNGEAFF. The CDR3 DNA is TGTGCCAGCAGCTTAGTGGGAAACGGTGAAGCTTTCTTT.

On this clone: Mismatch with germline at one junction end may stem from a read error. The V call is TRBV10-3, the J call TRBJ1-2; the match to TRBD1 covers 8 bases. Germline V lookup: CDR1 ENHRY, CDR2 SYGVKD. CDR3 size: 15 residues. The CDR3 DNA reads TGTGCCAGCAGTTACCCCGGGACAGGTAGAGATGGCTACACCTTC. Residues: CASSYPGTGRDGYTF.

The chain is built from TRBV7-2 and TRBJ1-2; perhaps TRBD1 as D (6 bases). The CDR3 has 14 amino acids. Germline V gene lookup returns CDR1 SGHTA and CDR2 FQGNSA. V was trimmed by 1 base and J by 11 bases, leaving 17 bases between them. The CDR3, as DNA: TGTGCCAGCAGCTTAGATCTCGATCGAGGGGGGTACACCTTC. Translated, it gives CASSLDLDRGGYTF. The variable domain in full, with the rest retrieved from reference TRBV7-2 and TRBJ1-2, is GAGVSQSPSNKVTEKGKDVELRCDPISGHTALYWYRQSLGQGLEFLIYFQGNSAPDKSGLPSDRFSAERTGGSVSTLTIQRTQQEDSAVYLCASSLDLDRGGYTFGSGTRLTVV.

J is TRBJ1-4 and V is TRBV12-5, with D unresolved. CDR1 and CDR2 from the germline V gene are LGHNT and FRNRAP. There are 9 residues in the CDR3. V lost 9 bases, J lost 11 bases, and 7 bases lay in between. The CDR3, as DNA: TGTGCTAGCCTCCACAAACTGTTTTTT. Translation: CASLHKLFF.

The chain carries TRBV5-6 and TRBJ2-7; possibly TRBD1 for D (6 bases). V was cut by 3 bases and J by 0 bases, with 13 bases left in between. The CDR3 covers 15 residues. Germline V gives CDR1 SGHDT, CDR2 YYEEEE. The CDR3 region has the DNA TGTGCCAGCAGCTGGGGGCGTGCGGTCTCCTACGAGCAGTACTTC. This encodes CASSWGRAVSYEQYF.

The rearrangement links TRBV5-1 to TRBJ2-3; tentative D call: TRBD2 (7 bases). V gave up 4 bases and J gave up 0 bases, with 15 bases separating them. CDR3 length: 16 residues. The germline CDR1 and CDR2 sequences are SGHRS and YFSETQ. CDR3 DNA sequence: TGCGCCAGCAGCCGGGGGGACACCAGTAGCACAGATACGCAGTATTTT. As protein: CASSRGDTSSTDTQYF.

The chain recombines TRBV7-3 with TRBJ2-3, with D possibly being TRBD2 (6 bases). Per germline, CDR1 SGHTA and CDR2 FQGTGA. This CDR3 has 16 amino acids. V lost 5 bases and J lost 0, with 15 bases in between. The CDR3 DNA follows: TGTGCCAGCAGCCTAGGAGGGCGGGGAAGCACAGATACGCAGTATTTT. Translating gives CASSLGGRGSTDTQYF.

CDR3 loop: CASRRENTGELFF. The CDR3 nucleotides are TGTGCCAGCAGGCGGGAGAACACCGGGGAGCTGTTTTTT. The J gene is TRBJ2-2, the V gene TRBV27; possible D gene TRBD2, 6 bases. The germline V gene has CDR1 MNHEY and CDR2 SMNVEV (reference sequence). The CDR3 runs 13 residues. With 6 bases removed from V and 1 base from J, the gap between germline ends came to 6 bases.

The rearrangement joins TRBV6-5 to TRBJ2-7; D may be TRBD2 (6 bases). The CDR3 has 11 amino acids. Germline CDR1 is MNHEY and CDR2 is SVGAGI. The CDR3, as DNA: TGTGCGGCGCGGGAAAGAGACGAGCAGTACTTC. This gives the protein CAARERDEQYF.